This entry is about one T cell receptor beta chain. The antigen is undetermined. This entry comes from a study of pediatric ulcerative colitis. Findings and caveats of the study: Compared with controls, ulcerative colitis showed greater blood-rectum clone sharing.

Ulcerative colitis patients received no immunosuppressive medication before the diagnostic colonoscopy. Deletions cut 2 bases from V and 7 bases from J, with 10 bases between. Per germline, CDR1 SGHRS and CDR2 YFSETQ. This CDR3 comprises 12 residues. Assay: immunoSEQ multiplex PCR; the TCRdb copy retains only in-frame clones and omits some. Altogether tens of thousands of clones are present, around 85% being singletons, with the ten largest covering 3% to 4.5%. The sample taken for sequencing was blood. This TCR was sampled from a boy aged 5-17 years with severe ulcerative colitis. The chain links TRBV5-1 to TRBJ2-7; a possible D gene is TRBD2 (5 bases). The CDR3 here is CASSLRTGEQYF. The CDR3 DNA reads as TGCGCCAGCAGCTTAAGGACGGGGGAGCAGTACTTC.